The 10 T cell receptor beta chains presented below share a single source sample, sequenced in a study of cytomegalovirus exposure and HLA in healthy donors. PCR primers comprised 60 Vbeta and 13 Jbeta primers. Libraries were prepared by immunoSEQ multiplex PCR; TCRdb keeps only in-frame clonotypes and omits some of them. Of some 110,000 clones detected, over 70% appear once; the ten largest clones hold roughly 8.6%. Sample: PBMCs. The receptors were sampled from a woman in her forties in good health and CMV-seropositive.

This clone showed up just once. The chain carries TRBV5-6 and TRBJ1-2; D may be TRBD1 (5 bases). Germline CDR1 is SGHDT and CDR2 is YYEEEE. Trimming shortened V by 0 bases and J by 7 bases, and 10 bases separated the two germline ends. There are 13 residues in the CDR3. Here the CDR3 reads CASSLEGEVGYTF. CDR3 DNA: TGTGCCAGCAGCTTGGAAGGGGAGGTTGGCTACACCTTC.

This clone was detected only a few times. The chain has TRBV14 and TRBJ2-7; D may be TRBD2 (5 bases). Germline values: CDR1 SGHDN, CDR2 FVKESK. The CDR3 length is 14 residues. Trimming left V 4 bases short and J 2 bases short, with 12 bases between. The CDR3, as DNA: TGTGCCAGCAGCCCCAAGAGGGCTCCCTACGAGCAGTACTTC. Its translation is CASSPKRAPYEQYF.

The sample holds a few counts of this clone. The rearrangement links TRBV7-3 to TRBJ1-3; 10 bases are shared with TRBD1. The ends lost 5 bases at V and 3 bases at J; junction bases unmatched: 7. This CDR3 contains 16 residues. CDR1 and CDR2 (germline): SGHTA, FQGTGA. The CDR3: CASSPQGQGFGNTIYF. DNA for the CDR3: TGTGCCAGCAGCCCCCAGGGACAGGGGTTTGGAAACACCATATATTTT.

The J gene is TRBJ2-7, the V gene TRBV15, with D possibly being TRBD2 (5 bases). The CDR3 runs to 14 residues. Germline CDR1 is LNHNV and CDR2 is YYDKDF (reference sequence). Trimming took 6 bases from V and 2 from J, leaving 14 bases between them. In nucleotides, the CDR3 is TGTGCCACCAGTTATGGACTTGGCCCCTACGAGCAGTACTTC. Translation gives CATSYGLGPYEQYF.

This clone was seen a handful of times. The genes are TRBV2 and TRBJ2-7; 8 nucleotides line up with TRBD1. This CDR3 contains 15 residues. V was clipped by 7 bases and J by 4 bases; unmatched bases: 12. CDR1 SNHLY and CDR2 FYNNEI come from the germline V gene. CDR3 in DNA: TGTGCCAGCATACGCCAAAGGGACAGGAGTTACGAGCAGTACTTC. Encoded protein: CASIRQRDRSYEQYF.

This clone occurred a few times. This chain uses TRBV4-3 with TRBJ1-5, with TRBD1 matching over 12 bases. Germline lookup yields CDR1 LGHNA and CDR2 YSLEER. The CDR3 runs to 18 residues. The V segment lost 1 base and the J segment 6 bases; nucleotides outside the gene matches: 10. CDR3 region: CASSQVLGDRGRFQPQHF. DNA of the CDR3: TGCGCCAGCAGCCAAGTCTTGGGGGACAGGGGGCGATTTCAGCCCCAGCATTTT.

The chain joins TRBV2 to TRBJ2-3, with 10 bases aligning to TRBD2. Germline V gene lookup returns CDR1 SNHLY and CDR2 FYNNEI. This CDR3 is built from 16 residues. V was pared by 5 bases and J by 3 bases, with 8 bases of the junction left unmatched. CDR3 DNA: TGTGCCAGCAGTAGCGGGGGGGCTTTAACGACAGATACGCAGTATTTT. It yields the protein CASSSGGALTTDTQYF.

In regard to this clone: Relative to the germline gene, one junction end is altered; a read error may explain this. The CDR3 DNA follows: TGTTCCAGCAGCCCCCCCCTTCTGAATCGGTACACTGAAGCTTTCTTT. It encodes CSSSPPLLNRYTEAFF. The chain recombines TRBV7-9 with TRBJ1-1; no definite D call. Per the germline V gene, CDR1 is SEHNR and CDR2 is FQNEAQ (reference sequence). This CDR3 has 16 residues.

The sample holds one count of this clone. The rearrangement links TRBV6-5 to TRBJ1-1; unclear D gene. Germline CDR1 MNHEY, CDR2 SVGAGI. The CDR3 spans 15 residues. Between the trimmed V and J ends, which lost 0 bases and 1 base, there was a span of 9 bases. CDR3 bases: TGTGCCAGCAGTTACTCGAGCGCGGGGAACACTGAAGCTTTCTTT. Residues: CASSYSSAGNTEAFF.

The chain links TRBV5-1 to TRBJ1-1; D remains unclear. V shed 0 bases and J shed 1 base, with 10 bases lying between them. The CDR3 sequence is 15 residues long. Per the germline V gene, CDR1 is SGHRS and CDR2 is YFSETQ. CDR3 in DNA: TGCGCCAGCAGCTTGGGCGGATTAAGGAACACTGAAGCTTTCTTT. This codes for CASSLGGLRNTEAFF.